This T cell receptor beta chain was found in a study of cytomegalovirus exposure and HLA in healthy donors (dated by TCRdb to about 2017). Looking at the study overall: An earlier analysis of around 600 of the donors reported approximately 270 Gb of sequence data and roughly 110 million unique TCR beta sequences from roughly 180 million T cells. On average, roughly 200,000 unique TCR beta nucleotide sequences were sequenced per donor among 350 to 400 genotyped donors of the cohort, with around 19% of those sequences being non-productive. Five DR-DQ haplotypes were treated as single units for association and clustering because of strong linkage in the cohort. Alongside the repertoire data, information on donor age, sex, ethnicity and CMV serostatus was compiled. The number of donors typed differed by locus, with 629-630 for A, B, C, DRB1 and DQB1, roughly 520 for DQA1, 600 to 610 for DPA1, and roughly 450 for DPB1. The study aimed to test whether signatures of past pathogen exposure could be identified by cataloging public T cell receptors. In a later analysis, previously published TCR beta repertoires from roughly 710 donors were re-analyzed and high-resolution HLA genotyping was added so that TCR occurrence patterns could be studied. Both class I and class II loci were covered by HLA typing, at four-digit resolution. An earlier analysis of 587 of the donors applied high-throughput TCR beta sequencing to assess whether each TCR beta V gene segment acted as functional or pseudogenic. About 280 gigabases of sequencing data and tens of millions of unique TCR sequences were included in an early release covering over 600 HLA-typed donors. A later genetic analysis took genome-wide SNP genotypes for about 65% of the 666 donors and used that subset as a discovery cohort. The genetic ancestry cluster associated with self-reported Caucasian donors included 80% to 90% of the 398 genotyped donors. The T cell repertoires of 666 subjects were profiled by immunosequencing and related to cytomegalovirus serostatus. A separate validation cohort of some 130 different subjects was used in addition to the roughly 720-subject first cohort. Rather than drawing on any new phenotypic data, the later analysis identified candidate immune exposures from TCR beta sequences and the way those sequences occurred across donors. To predict cytomegalovirus infection status, the study brought together high-throughput TCR immunosequencing, statistical association of individual TCRs with disease status, and machine learning. All discovery cohort repertoires had been generated using a single sequencing platform.

On this clone itself: Its antigen remains undetermined. There are no base qualities to consult, and no much larger clone falls within one base.

The cohort consisted of hundreds of healthy bone marrow donors. Cohort members were all nominally healthy when sampled, although unrecorded immune exposures were likely present. The donor tested CMV seropositive and was one of the 289 seropositive cohort members. A peripheral blood sample was provided by each donor, and peripheral blood mononuclear cells were used for TCR beta sequencing. Genomic DNA was extracted from the blood cell samples with the Qiagen DNeasy Blood Extraction Kit. Receptor libraries were prepared by the immunoSEQ multiplex PCR assay. For the multiplex PCR, a mixture combining 60 forward primers for TCR Vbeta segments and 13 reverse primers for TCR Jbeta segments was used. The CDR3 region of rearranged TCR beta genes was amplified from genomic DNA with a multiplex PCR assay. The Illumina HiSeq System was used to sequence the amplified TCR beta libraries as 87-base-pair reads. In the original analysis: A later analysis tallied 75 million to 95 million unique TCR beta chains across the 666 repertoires, and about 12 million of those chains were shared by two or more donors. A nearest-neighbor algorithm error-corrected the raw reads and collapsed the reads into unique sequences, merging closely related sequences to remove PCR and sequencing errors. CDR3 sequences were aligned to IMGT reference sequences to assign V, D and J gene segments. For a sequence to be retained, at least a six-nucleotide match to both a V gene segment and a J gene segment was required. Rearrangements were called productive when the CDR3 lacked stop codons and stayed in frame with V and J; all others were non-productive. Following IMGT convention, CDR3 was defined as the stretch from the second conserved V-encoded cysteine to the conserved J-encoded phenylalanine. In an earlier analysis of roughly 610 of the donors, sequences lacking an unambiguous match to a single V gene segment were excluded. An earlier analysis of a few hundred of the donors called V segments functional above 56.7% productive rearrangements and segregating when the between-donor standard deviation exceeded 5%. A statistical classification framework was developed to diagnose cytomegalovirus status using the catalog of TCR beta chain sequences. In a later analysis, V and J genes were assigned by comparing TCR nucleotide sequences against IMGT/GENE-DB human TR gene sequences. In a later analysis, CDR3 sequences and most-parsimonious VDJ recombination scenarios were assigned using the TCRdist pipeline. A later analysis defined each TCR beta chain by its CDR3 amino acid sequence plus V-gene family, and excluded reads lacking a unique V-gene family. A later analysis removed several hundred highly shared, low-generation-probability nucleotide sequences to deal with suspected cross-contamination and a sequencing artifact. In a later analysis, a clonal expansion index for each public chain was calculated from normalized within-repertoire ranks of inferred template counts. In a later analysis, generation probabilities were computed using a VDJ recombination model fitted to out-of-frame rearrangements, and the results were checked against IGoR. Hypergeometric tests were used in a later analysis to score TCR-TCR, TCR-HLA and TCR-CMV co-occurrence, with a repertoire-size bias correction applied to the TCR pairs. A later analysis estimated false discovery rates by permuting HLA or CMV assignments 20 times. In a later analysis, co-occurring TCRs were grouped using DBSCAN, and TCRdist sequence similarity was added for clustering within HLA-allele-positive subsets. For co-occurrence clustering, repertoires with fewer than 30,000 or more than 120,000 public chains were excluded, along with five or six repertoires with anomalous nucleotide sharing. TCRdb limited this immuneACCESS table to in-frame rearrangements with V and J called. A share of clones is missing; checked studies link under half to unresolved V genes, and the rest is unexplained. V and J calls and clone size are given by that table; D and trimming were obtained from the DNA. The table for this sample lists under 100,000 clones; 70% of them were counted only once. The biggest ten clones account for around 16% of the sample.

V drops 2 bases and J drops 5 bases, leaving 19 bases in between. The germline V gene sets CDR1 to SNHLY and CDR2 to FYNNEI. The CDR3 holds 17 amino acids from the cysteine to the phenylalanine. Only the CDR3 DNA stays, 51 bases, in frame from base 1. Study-wide findings and limitations: In vitro tests confirmed that a few of the cytomegalovirus-associated TCR beta chains recognize cytomegalovirus antigens. Presence/absence analyses assumed roughly uniform sequencing depth across donors, an assumption that may not hold. In an earlier analysis of fewer than 700 of the donors, most TCR beta V segments appeared in productive rearrangements about 90% or about 30% of the time, broadly matching IMGT annotations. Compared with equally common non-associated chains, HLA-associated TCR beta chains in a later analysis were more clonally expanded and had lower generation probabilities. The authors suggested that the approach could potentially be extended to other disease states and immunological phenotypes. Several of the top co-occurrence clusters appeared to be linked to parvovirus B19, influenza, CMV and Epstein-Barr virus, according to a later analysis. While some public TCRs were present in many individuals, most TCR sequences turned up only very rarely across donors. The cohort was sequenced for TCR beta chains only, and without alpha or paired-chain data the features that could be detected were limited. Strong co-occurrence of HLA alleles, especially DR and DQ, made assigning TCR associations to individual alleles difficult. The study listed 170 or so TCR beta chains as associated with cytomegalovirus. The only immune exposure information available for the cohort was CMV serostatus. In a later analysis, most CMV-associated TCR beta chains were found to appear HLA-restricted, with HLA associations seemingly driven largely by CMV exposure. Because HLA typing was unavailable for some donors at each locus, only the typed subset was used in association tests. An association between a missense DCLRE1C variant and V-gene and J-gene trimming of TCR beta chains was found in a later genetic analysis and replicated in an independent cohort. In a later analysis, TCR association rates were found to vary across HLA loci, with the most associated TCRs seen for DRB1 alleles and the fewest for HLA-C alleles. Linkage disequilibrium might explain the correlated functional status among segregating V segments, but an unknown experimental factor could not be ruled out. A later genetic analysis reported fewer N-insertions in productive TCRs among donors in an Asian-associated ancestry cluster than the approximately 700-donor mean. In a later analysis, some 17,000 TCR beta sequences were associated with specific HLA alleles at a false discovery rate of 0.05. The 87-base-pair reads could not distinguish some IMGT-functional V segments, including TRBV6-2 and TRBV6-3, so those segments were excluded. In both the original and validation cohorts, the classifier was reported to diagnose cytomegalovirus status with high specificity and sensitivity. Approximately 16 rarely observed V segments, including chromosome 9 orphons, were excluded from the earlier analysis of a few hundred of the donors because counts were too low. A further reported finding was that TCR beta sequences accurately predicted the HLA-A and HLA-B alleles for most subjects in the first cohort. A cluster of highly shared sequence variants was judged likely to represent a technical artifact of the sequencing pipeline.

The rearrangement combines TRBV2 with TRBJ1-5; tentative D gene TRBD1, with 5 bases matching. The sample consisted of PBMCs. The sequence was obtained from a woman aged 50 to 65 in good health and CMV-seropositive. The CDR3 sequence is CASSEIVVGLRDQPQHF. The DNA reads as follows: TGTGCCAGCAGTGAAATTGTCGTAGGCCTCAGGGATCAGCCCCAGCATTTT.